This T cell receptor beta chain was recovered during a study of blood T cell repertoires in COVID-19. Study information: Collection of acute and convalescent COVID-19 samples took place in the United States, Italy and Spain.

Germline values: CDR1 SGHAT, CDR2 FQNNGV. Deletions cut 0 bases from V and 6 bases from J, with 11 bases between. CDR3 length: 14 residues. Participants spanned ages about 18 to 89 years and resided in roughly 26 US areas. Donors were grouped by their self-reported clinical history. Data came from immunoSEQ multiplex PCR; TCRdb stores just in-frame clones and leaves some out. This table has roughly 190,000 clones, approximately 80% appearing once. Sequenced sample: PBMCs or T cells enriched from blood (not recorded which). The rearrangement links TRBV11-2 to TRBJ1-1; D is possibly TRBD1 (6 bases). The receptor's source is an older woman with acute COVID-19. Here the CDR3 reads CASSLEGKGAEAFF. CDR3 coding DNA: TGTGCCAGCAGCTTAGAAGGGAAGGGGGCTGAAGCTTTCTTT.